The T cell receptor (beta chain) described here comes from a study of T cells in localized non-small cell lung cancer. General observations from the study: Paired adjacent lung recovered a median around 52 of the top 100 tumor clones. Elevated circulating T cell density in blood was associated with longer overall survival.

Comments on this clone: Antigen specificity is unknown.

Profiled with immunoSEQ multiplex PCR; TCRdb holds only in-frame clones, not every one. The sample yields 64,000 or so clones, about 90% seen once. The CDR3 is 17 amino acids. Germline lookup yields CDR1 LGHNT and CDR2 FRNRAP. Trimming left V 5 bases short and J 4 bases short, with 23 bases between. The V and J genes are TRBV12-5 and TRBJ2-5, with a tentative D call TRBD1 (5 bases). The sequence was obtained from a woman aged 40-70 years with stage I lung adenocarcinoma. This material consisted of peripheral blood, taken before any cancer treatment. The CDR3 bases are TGTGCTAGTGGTCCGCTAACTTTAGGCAGGGTACTAGAGACCCAGTACTTC. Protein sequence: CASGPLTLGRVLETQYF.